This T cell receptor beta chain was identified in a study of sequential checkpoint blockade in melanoma. About the study: Patients were randomized 1:1 to nivolumab-then-ipilimumab or ipilimumab-then-nivolumab first-line. Both treatment sequences were followed by maintenance nivolumab.

Assay used: immunoSEQ multiplex PCR; TCRdb lists only in-frame clones, some missing. The data contain 30,000 to 40,000 clones, around four fifths of them singletons. This sample's treatment: randomized to nivolumab then ipilimumab (arm A) or the reverse (arm B). Sorted cells were live CD3+CD8+, lacking CD19 and CD56, from PBMCs. The J segment lost 5 bases and the V segment lost 7 bases, leaving 8 bases of the junction unmatched. CDR1 and CDR2 from the germline V gene are SGHRS and YFSETQ. The CDR3 sequence is 15 residues long. The sample consisted of CD8+ T cells sorted from blood (inferred from file names), taken from a patient given nivolumab and ipilimumab in sequence. This receptor was identified in a human donor with melanoma. V usage is TRBV5-1 and J usage is TRBJ2-7, with 14 positions matching TRBD2. CDR3 nucleotide sequence: TGCGCCAGCGCAACGACTAGCGGGGGGGCTCACGAGCAGTACTTC. As protein: CASATTSGGAHEQYF.